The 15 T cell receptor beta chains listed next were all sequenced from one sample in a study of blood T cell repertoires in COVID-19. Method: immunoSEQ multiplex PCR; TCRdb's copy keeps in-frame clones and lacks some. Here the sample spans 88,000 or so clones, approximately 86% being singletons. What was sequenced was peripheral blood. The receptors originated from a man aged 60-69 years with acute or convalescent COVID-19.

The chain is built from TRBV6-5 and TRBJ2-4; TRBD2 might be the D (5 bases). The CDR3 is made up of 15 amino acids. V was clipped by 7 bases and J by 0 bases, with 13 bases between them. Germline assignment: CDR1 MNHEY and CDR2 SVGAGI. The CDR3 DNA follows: TGTGCCAGCAAAGCCCTTGGACTAGCCAAAAACATTCAGTACTTC. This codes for CASKALGLAKNIQYF.

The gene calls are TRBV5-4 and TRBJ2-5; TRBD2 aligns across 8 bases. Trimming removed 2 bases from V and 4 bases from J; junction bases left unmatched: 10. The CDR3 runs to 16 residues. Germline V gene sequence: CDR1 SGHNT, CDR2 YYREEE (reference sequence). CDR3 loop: CASSLLRLAGGETQYF. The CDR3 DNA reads TGTGCCAGCAGCTTACTACGTCTAGCGGGCGGAGAGACCCAGTACTTC.

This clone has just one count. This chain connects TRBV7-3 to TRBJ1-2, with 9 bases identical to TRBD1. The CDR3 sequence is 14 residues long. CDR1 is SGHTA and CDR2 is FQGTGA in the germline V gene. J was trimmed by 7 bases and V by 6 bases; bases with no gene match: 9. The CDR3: CASSSDRGIGGYTF. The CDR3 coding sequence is TGTGCCAGCAGTTCGGACAGGGGAATTGGTGGCTACACCTTC.

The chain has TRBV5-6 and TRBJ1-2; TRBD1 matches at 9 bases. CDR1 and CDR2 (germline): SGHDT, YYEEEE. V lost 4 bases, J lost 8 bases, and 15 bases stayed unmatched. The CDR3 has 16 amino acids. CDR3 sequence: CASSKDVGTGTSGYTF. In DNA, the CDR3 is TGTGCCAGCAGCAAGGACGTCGGGACAGGGACGAGCGGCTACACCTTC.

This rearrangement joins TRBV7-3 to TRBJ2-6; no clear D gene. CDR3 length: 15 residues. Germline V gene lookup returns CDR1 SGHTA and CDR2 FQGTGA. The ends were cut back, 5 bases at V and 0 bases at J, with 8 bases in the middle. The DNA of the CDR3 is TGTGCCAGCAGCAAACTAACCTCTGGGGCCAACGTCCTGACTTTC. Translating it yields CASSKLTSGANVLTF. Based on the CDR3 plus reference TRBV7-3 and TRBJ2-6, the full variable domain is GAGVSQTPSNKVTEKGKYVELRCDPISGHTALYWYRQSLGQGPEFLIYFQGTGAADDSGLPNDRFFAVRPEGSVSTLKIQRTERGDSAVYLCASSKLTSGANVLTFGAGSRLTVL.

CDR3 sequence reads: CASRDRPGEKLFF. The DNA for the CDR3 is TGTGCCAGCCGAGACAGGCCAGGAGAAAAACTGTTTTTT. V is TRBV2 and J is TRBJ1-4, with TRBD1 as a possible D gene (6 bases). The V gene's germline CDR1 is SNHLY and CDR2 FYNNEI. This CDR3 contains 13 residues. Deletions cut 8 bases from V and 8 bases from J, with 15 bases between.

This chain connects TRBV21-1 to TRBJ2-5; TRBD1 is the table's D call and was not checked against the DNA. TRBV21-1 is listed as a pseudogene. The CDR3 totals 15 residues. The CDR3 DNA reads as TGTGCCAAGCAGGGGCAGGACTTGTTTCAAGAGACCCAGTACTTC. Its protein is CAKQGQDLFQETQYF.

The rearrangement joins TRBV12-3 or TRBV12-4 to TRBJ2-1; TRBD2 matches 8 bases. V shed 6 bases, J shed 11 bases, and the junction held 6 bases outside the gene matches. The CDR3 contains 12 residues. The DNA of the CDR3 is TGTGCCAGCAGCAAATCGGGGGGGAAGCAGTTCTTC. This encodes CASSKSGGKQFF.

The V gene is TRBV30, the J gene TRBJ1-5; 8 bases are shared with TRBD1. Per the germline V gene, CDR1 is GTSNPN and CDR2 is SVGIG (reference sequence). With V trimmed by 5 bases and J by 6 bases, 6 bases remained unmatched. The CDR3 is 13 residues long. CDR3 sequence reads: CAWAQGAGQPQHF. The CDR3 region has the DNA TGTGCCTGGGCTCAGGGGGCAGGTCAGCCCCAGCATTTT.

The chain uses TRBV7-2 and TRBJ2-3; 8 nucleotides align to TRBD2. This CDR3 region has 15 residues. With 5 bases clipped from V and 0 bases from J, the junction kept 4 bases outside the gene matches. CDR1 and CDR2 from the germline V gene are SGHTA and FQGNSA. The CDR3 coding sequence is TGTGCCAGCAGCCCAACTAGCGGAAGCACAGATACGCAGTATTTT. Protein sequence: CASSPTSGSTDTQYF.

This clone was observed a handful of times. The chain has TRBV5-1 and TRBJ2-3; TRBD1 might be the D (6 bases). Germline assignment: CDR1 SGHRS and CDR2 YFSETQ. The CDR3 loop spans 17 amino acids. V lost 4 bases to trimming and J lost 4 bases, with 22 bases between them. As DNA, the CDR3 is TGCGCCAGCAGCCAGGGGCGGCGCCTGGGAATAGCAGATACGCAGTATTTT. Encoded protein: CASSQGRRLGIADTQYF.

CDR3 sequence: CASSSKETQYF. Written as DNA, the CDR3 is TGCGCCAGCAGCTCTAAAGAGACCCAGTACTTC. The chain carries TRBV5-1 and TRBJ2-5; D is ambiguous. V lost 3 bases and J 3 bases, leaving 3 bases between the germline ends. Looked up from germline, CDR1 is SGHRS and CDR2 is YFSETQ. The CDR3 is 11 amino acids. The variable domain in full, with the rest retrieved from reference TRBV5-1 and TRBJ2-5, is KAGVTQTPRYLIKTRGQQVTLSCSPISGHRSVSWYQQTPGQGLQFLFEYFSETQRNKGNFPGRFSGRQFSNSRSEMNVSTLELGDSALYLCASSSKETQYFGPGTRLLVL.

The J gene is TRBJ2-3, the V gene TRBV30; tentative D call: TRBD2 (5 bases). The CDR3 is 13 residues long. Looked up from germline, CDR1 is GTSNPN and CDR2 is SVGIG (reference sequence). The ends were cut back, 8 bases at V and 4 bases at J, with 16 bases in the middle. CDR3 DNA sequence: TGTGCCCGTGACTATTTTCAGGCAGATACGCAGTATTTT. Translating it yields CARDYFQADTQYF.

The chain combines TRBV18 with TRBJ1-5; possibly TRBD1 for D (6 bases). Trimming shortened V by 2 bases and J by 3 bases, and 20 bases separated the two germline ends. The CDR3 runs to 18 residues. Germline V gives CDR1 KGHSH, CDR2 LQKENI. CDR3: CASSPIAPTGMDNQPQHF. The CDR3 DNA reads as TGTGCCAGCTCACCAATCGCCCCAACAGGGATGGACAATCAGCCCCAGCATTTT.

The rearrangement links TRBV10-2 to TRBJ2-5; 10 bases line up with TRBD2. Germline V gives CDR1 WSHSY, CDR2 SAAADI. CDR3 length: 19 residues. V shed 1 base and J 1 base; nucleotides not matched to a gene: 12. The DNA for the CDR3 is TGCGCCAGCAGTGAGTTTAGGGTCCTGGTAGCGGGGGGCCAAGAGACCCAGTACTTC. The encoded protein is CASSEFRVLVAGGQETQYF.